The clone carrying this T cell receptor beta chain was counted a few times. The data stem from a study of blood T cell repertoires in COVID-19. Looking at the study overall: Researchers got acute and convalescent COVID-19 samples from the United States, Italy and Spain.

The germline V gene encodes CDR1 LGHDT and CDR2 YNNKEL (reference sequence). The CDR3 runs 14 residues. The V gene end was trimmed by 3 bases and the J gene end by 2 bases; junction bases not matched to a gene: 3. Using immunoSEQ multiplex PCR, the repertoire was profiled, and TCRdb retains in-frame clones only, with some absent. Here the sample spans 90,000 to 150,000 clones, roughly three quarters being singletons. The chain has TRBV3-1 (or the pseudogene TRBV3-2) and TRBJ1-2; 7 nucleotides align to TRBD1. The sequence was collected from a woman older than 75 with acute or convalescent COVID-19. Sequenced sample: peripheral blood. CDR3 in amino acids: CASSHADRNYGYTF. DNA for the CDR3: TGTGCCAGCAGCCATGCGGACAGGAACTATGGCTACACCTTC.